This passage covers 10 T cell receptor beta chains from one sample sequenced in a study of T cells in Graves' hyperthyroidism and ophthalmopathy. The CDR3 regions of TCR beta were amplified from RNA transcripts. With the HTBI primer set, the TCR CDR3 went through a first round of RT-PCR. Using its own MiXCR run on the multiplex PCR reads, TCRdb lists one record per CDR3 protein. The data contain about 360,000 distinct CDR3 sequences, approximately 13% of them singletons. Input material: blood. The source is a young woman with Graves' hyperthyroidism.

A few counts support this clonotype. This chain connects TRBV28 to TRBJ1-4; TRBD1 is a possible D gene (6 bases). Between the trimmed V and J ends, which lost 5 bases and 5 bases, there was a span of 18 bases. The CDR3 sequence is 16 residues long. CDR1 and CDR2 from the germline V gene are MDHEN and SYDVKM. The CDR3: CASSPHYRTENEKLFF. CDR3 nucleotides: TGTGCCAGCAGTCCACACTACAGGACAGAAAATGAAAAACTGTTTTTT.

The sample holds many counts of this clonotype. The gene calls are TRBV6-1 and TRBJ1-1, with a possible D match to TRBD1 (6 bases). V lost 10 bases and J lost 3, with 15 bases in between. Looked up from germline, CDR1 is MNHNS and CDR2 is SASEGT. This CDR3 comprises 13 residues. In DNA, the CDR3 is TGTGCCAACCACGACAGGCAGGACACTGAAGCTTTCTTT. Translation gives CANHDRQDTEAFF.

Many counts were recorded for this clonotype. V is TRBV2 and J is TRBJ1-1; D gene unclear. The ends were cut back, 8 bases at V and 11 bases at J, with 12 bases in the middle. The CDR3 runs 10 residues. Germline V lookup: CDR1 SNHLY, CDR2 FYNNEI. CDR3 coding DNA: TGTGCCAGCGCGGGGTTGAGGGCTTTCTTT. Translating it yields CASAGLRAFF. Complete variable domain (other parts from reference TRBV2 and TRBJ1-1): EPEVTQTPSHQVTQMGQEVILRCVPISNHLYFYWYRQILGQKVEFLVSFYNNEISEKSEIFDDQFSVERPDGSNFTLKIRSTKLEDSAMYFCASAGLRAFFGQGTRLTVV.

The sample holds a few counts of this clonotype. This chain uses TRBV4-1 with TRBJ2-5, with 10 nucleotides matching TRBD2. The ends lost 0 bases at V and 9 bases at J; junction bases unmatched: 7. Germline assignment: CDR1 MGHRA and CDR2 YSYEKL. The CDR3 length is 15 residues. CDR3 protein: CASSQDHGLAVSQYF. The CDR3 DNA reads TGCGCCAGCAGCCAAGATCATGGACTAGCGGTCTCCCAGTACTTC.

Ten or more counts support this clonotype. The J gene is TRBJ1-1, the V gene TRBV19; D uncertain. This CDR3 spans 13 amino acids. Germline CDR1 LNHDA, CDR2 SQIVND (reference sequence). Trimming pared 1 base from V and 1 base from J, leaving 4 bases between. The CDR3 is CASSIAENTEAFF. DNA for the CDR3: TGTGCCAGTAGTATAGCAGAGAACACTGAAGCTTTCTTT. Full variable domain (missing parts from reference TRBV19 and TRBJ1-1): DGGITQSPKYLFRKEGQNVTLSCEQNLNHDAMYWYRQDPGQGLRLIYYSQIVNDFQKGDIAEGYSVSREKKESFPLTVTSAQKNPTAFYLCASSIAENTEAFFGQGTRLTVV.

This clonotype turned up a few times. V usage is TRBV20-1 and J usage is TRBJ1-6; maybe TRBD1 (6 bases). Trimming took off 5 bases at V and 0 bases at J, with 14 bases between the two ends. Germline CDR1 DFQATT, CDR2 SNEGSKA (reference sequence). The CDR3 consists of 16 residues. The chain's CDR3 is CSAHYRAHSYNSPLHF. The CDR3 DNA reads as TGCAGTGCTCATTACAGGGCACACTCCTATAATTCACCCCTCCACTTT.

This clonotype has at least ten counts. The chain uses TRBV28 and TRBJ2-3; 9 positions agree with TRBD2. V was pared by 6 bases and J by 6 bases, with 22 bases of the junction left unmatched. The CDR3 is made up of 19 amino acids. CDR1 is MDHEN and CDR2 is SYDVKM in the germline V gene. CDR3 sequence reads: CASSKYPALLAGGPDTQYF. The DNA for the CDR3 is TGTGCCAGCAGCAAGTATCCCGCTCTACTAGCGGGTGGGCCGGATACGCAGTATTTT.

This clonotype appeared many times. The rearrangement uses TRBV12-3 or TRBV12-4 and TRBJ2-5; no clear D gene. This CDR3 spans 13 amino acids. V was cut by 8 bases and J by 2 bases, with 12 bases left in between. CDR3 protein: CASGPSIQETQYF. The DNA of the CDR3 is TGTGCCAGCGGGCCCTCGATTCAAGAGACCCAGTACTTC.

This clonotype appeared many times. The rearrangement links TRBV7-9 to TRBJ1-4, with D perhaps matching TRBD1 (5 bases). CDR1 SEHNR and CDR2 FQNEAQ come from the germline V gene (reference sequence). The CDR3 extends over 15 amino acids. The germline V and J ends were trimmed by 5 bases and 4 bases, with 14 bases remaining between them. The CDR3 is CASSELGRNNEKLFF. The CDR3 nucleotides are TGTGCCAGCAGCGAACTGGGACGGAATAATGAAAAACTGTTTTTT.

Ten or more counts support this clonotype. The chain couples TRBV7-3 to TRBJ1-1; weak D call: TRBD1 (5 bases). The CDR3 is made up of 13 amino acids. The V end lost 6 bases, the J end lost 1 base, and 9 bases lay between the germline ends. Looked up from germline, CDR1 is SGHTA and CDR2 is FQGTGA. The CDR3 DNA reads as TGTGCCAGCAGTGCTACAGGGAACACTGAAGCTTTCTTT. This sequence encodes CASSATGNTEAFF.